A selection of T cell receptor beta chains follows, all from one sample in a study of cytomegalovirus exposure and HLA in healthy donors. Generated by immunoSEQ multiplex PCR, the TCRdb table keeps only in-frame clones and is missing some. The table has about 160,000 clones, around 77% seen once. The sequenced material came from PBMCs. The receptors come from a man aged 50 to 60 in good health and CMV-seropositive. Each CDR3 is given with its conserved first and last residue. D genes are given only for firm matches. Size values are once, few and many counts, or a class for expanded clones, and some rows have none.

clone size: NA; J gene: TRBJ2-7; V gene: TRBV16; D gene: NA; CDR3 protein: CASSPGYEQYF; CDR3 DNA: TGTGCCAGCAGCCCCGGGTACGAGCAGTACTTC
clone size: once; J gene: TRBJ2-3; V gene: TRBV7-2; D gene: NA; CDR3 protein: CASSLVPGGAGDTQYF; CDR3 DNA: TGTGCCAGCAGCTTAGTGCCTGGGGGGGCAGGGGATACGCAGTATTTT
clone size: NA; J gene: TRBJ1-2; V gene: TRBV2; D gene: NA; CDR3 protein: CASSEGQGWDGYTF; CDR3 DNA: TGTGCCAGCAGTGAAGGTCAGGGATGGGATGGCTACACCTTC
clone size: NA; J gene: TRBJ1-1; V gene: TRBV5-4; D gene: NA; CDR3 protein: CASARERGDTEAFF; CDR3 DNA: TGTGCCAGCGCGCGGGAGCGAGGGGACACTGAAGCTTTCTTT
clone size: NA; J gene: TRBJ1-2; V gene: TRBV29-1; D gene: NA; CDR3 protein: CSVEHTAPGEGYTF; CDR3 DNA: TGCAGCGTTGAACATACAGCGCCGGGGGAAGGCTACACCTTC
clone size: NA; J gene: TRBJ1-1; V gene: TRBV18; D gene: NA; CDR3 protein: CASSPIRGTEAFF; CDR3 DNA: TGTGCCAGCTCACCAATTAGGGGCACTGAAGCTTTCTTT
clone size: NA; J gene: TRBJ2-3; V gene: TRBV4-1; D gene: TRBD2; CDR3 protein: CASRLLASTDTQYF; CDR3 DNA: TGCGCCAGCAGGCTACTAGCGAGCACAGATACGCAGTATTTT
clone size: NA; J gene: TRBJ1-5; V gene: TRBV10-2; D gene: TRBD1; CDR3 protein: CASSPPGGLNSNQPQHF; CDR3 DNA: TGCGCCAGCAGCCCTCCAGGGGGGCTTAATAGCAATCAGCCCCAGCATTTT
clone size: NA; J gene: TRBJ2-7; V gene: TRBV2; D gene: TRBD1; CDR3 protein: CASSLSGTGSYEQYF; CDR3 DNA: TGTGCCAGCAGCCTCTCCGGGACAGGATCCTACGAGCAGTACTTC
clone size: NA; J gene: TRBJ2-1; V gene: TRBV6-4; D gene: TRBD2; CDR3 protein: CASSPRWVSGGSEQFF; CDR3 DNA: TGTGCCAGCAGCCCCCGTTGGGTTAGCGGGGGGTCTGAGCAGTTCTTC
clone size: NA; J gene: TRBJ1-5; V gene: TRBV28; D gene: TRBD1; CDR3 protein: CASSRGQGGQPQHF; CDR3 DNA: TGTGCCAGCAGCCGAGGACAGGGAGGTCAGCCCCAGCATTTT
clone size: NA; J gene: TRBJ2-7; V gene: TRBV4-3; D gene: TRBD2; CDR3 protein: CASSPRSGGPSFTYEQYF; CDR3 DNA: TGCGCCAGCAGCCCAAGAAGCGGGGGGCCATCCTTCACCTACGAGCAGTACTTC
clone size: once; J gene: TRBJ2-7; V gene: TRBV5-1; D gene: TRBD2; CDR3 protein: CASSFPGGGEQYF; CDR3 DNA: TGCGCCAGCAGCTTCCCAGGCGGGGGCGAGCAGTACTTC
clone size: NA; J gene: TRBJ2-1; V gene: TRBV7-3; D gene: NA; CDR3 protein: CASSFRTNNEQFF; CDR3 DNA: TGTGCCAGCAGCTTTCGGACTAACAATGAGCAGTTCTTC
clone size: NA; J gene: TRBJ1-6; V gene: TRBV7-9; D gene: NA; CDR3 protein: CASSPPAGMDNSPLHF; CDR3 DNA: TGTGCCAGCAGCCCACCAGCGGGGATGGATAATTCACCCCTCCACTTT
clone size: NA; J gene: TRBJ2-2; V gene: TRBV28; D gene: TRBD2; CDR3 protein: CASSFSGGGLGELFF; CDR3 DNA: TGTGCCAGCAGTTTTAGCGGGGGGGGTCTCGGGGAGCTGTTTTTT
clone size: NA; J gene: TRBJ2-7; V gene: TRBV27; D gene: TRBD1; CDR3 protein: CASSPRARGQKISYEQYF; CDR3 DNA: TGTGCCAGCAGTCCTCGAGCCCGGGGACAGAAGATTTCCTACGAGCAGTACTTC
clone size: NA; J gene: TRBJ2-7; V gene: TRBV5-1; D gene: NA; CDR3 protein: CASSFRGGSSYEQYF; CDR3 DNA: TGCGCCAGCAGCTTTAGGGGGGGGAGCTCCTACGAGCAGTACTTC
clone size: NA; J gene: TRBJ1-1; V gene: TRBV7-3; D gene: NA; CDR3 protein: CASSLYSGTEAFF; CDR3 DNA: TGTGCCAGCAGCTTATATTCGGGCACTGAAGCTTTCTTT
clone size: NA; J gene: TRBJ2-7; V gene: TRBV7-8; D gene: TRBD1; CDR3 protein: CASSSPPNDRARREQYF; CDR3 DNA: TGTGCCAGCAGCTCTCCGCCCAATGACAGGGCCCGAAGGGAGCAGTACTTC
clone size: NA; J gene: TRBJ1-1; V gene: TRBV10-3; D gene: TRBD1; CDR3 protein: CAISGTGAAAEAFF; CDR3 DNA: TGTGCCATCAGTGGGACAGGGGCGGCAGCTGAAGCTTTCTTT
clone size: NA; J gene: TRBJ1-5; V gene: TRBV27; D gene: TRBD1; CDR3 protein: CASSSVGQGSSNQPQHF; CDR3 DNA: TGTGCCAGCAGCTCTGTCGGACAGGGCAGTAGCAATCAGCCCCAGCATTTT
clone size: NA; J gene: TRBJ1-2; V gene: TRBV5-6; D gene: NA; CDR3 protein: CASSLDGRANYGYTF; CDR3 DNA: TGTGCCAGCAGCTTGGACGGGAGAGCTAACTATGGCTACACCTTC
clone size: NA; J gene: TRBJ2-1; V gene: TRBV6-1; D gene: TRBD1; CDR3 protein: CAGGQNYNEQFF; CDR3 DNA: TGTGCCGGGGGACAGAACTACAATGAGCAGTTCTTC
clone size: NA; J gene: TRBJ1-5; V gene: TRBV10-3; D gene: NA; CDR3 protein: CAISNRDLSNQPQHF; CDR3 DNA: TGTGCCATCAGCAACAGGGACCTAAGCAATCAGCCCCAGCATTTT
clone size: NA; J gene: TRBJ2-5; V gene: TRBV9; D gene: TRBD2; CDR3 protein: CASSVGGGAGETQYF; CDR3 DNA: TGTGCCAGCAGCGTAGGCGGGGGGGCCGGTGAGACCCAGTACTTC
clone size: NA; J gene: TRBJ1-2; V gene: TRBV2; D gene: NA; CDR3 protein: CASSSSQGTNYGYTF; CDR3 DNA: TGTGCCAGCAGCTCTAGCCAGGGGACTAACTATGGCTACACCTTC
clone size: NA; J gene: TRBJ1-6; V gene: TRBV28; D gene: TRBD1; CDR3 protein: CASSSTGDNSPLHF; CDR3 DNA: TGTGCCAGCAGTTCGACAGGGGATAATTCACCCCTCCACTTT
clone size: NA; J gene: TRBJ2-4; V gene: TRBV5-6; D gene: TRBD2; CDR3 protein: CASIRGGLAKNIQYF; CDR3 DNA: TGTGCCAGCATTCGGGGGGGACTAGCCAAAAACATTCAGTACTTC
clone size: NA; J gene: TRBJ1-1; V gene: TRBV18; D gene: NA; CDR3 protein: CASSIGLNTEAFF; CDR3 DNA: TGTGCCAGCTCAATCGGGTTGAACACTGAAGCTTTCTTT
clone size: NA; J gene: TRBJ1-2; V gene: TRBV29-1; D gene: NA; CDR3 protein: CSVESQGYGYTF; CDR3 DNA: TGCAGCGTTGAAAGTCAGGGATATGGCTACACCTTC
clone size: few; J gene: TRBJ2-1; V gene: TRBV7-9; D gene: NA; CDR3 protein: CASSLLNEQFF; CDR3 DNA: TGTGCCAGCAGCTTACTGAATGAGCAGTTCTTC
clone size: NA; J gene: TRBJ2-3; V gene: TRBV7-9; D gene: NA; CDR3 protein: CASSLVTGYTDTQYF; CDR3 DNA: TGTGCCAGCAGCTTAGTGACAGGATACACAGATACGCAGTATTTT
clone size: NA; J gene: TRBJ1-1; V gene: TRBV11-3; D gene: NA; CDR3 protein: CASSVNRDTEAFF; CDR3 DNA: TGTGCCAGCAGCGTTAACAGGGACACTGAAGCTTTCTTT
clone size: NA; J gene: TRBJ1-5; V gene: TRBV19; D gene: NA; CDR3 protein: CASTSVSNQPQHF; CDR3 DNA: TGTGCCAGTACCTCAGTCAGCAATCAGCCCCAGCATTTT
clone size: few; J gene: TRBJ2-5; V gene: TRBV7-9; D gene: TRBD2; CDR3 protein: CASSLVSGGRGETQYF; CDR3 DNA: TGTGCCAGCAGCCTCGTTAGCGGGGGGAGAGGAGAGACCCAGTACTTC
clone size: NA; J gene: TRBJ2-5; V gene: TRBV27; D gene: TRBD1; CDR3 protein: CASSLFVPYGTGYQETQYF; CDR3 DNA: TGTGCCAGCAGTTTATTTGTACCGTATGGGACAGGGTACCAAGAGACCCAGTACTTC
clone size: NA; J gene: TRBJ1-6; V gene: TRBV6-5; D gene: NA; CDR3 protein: CASSSGRGSPLHF; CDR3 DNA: TGTGCCAGCAGTTCCGGCAGGGGATCACCCCTCCACTTT
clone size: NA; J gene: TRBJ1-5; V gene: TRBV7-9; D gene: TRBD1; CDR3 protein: CASSRDRERNQPQHF; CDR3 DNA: TGTGCCAGCAGCCGCGACAGGGAAAGAAATCAGCCCCAGCATTTT
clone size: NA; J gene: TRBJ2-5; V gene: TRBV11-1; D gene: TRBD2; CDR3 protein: CASSRTSGGGYQETQYF; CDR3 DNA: TGTGCCAGCAGCAGGACTAGCGGGGGGGGGTACCAAGAGACCCAGTACTTC
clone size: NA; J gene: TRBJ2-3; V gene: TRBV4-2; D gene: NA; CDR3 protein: CASSQEPGVRTDTQYF; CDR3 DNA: TGTGCCAGCAGCCAAGAACCGGGGGTTCGCACAGATACGCAGTATTTT
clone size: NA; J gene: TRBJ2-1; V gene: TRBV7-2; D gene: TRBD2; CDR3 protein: CASAPAGDRPFF; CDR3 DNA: TGTGCCAGCGCCCCAGCGGGGGACCGACCCTTCTTC
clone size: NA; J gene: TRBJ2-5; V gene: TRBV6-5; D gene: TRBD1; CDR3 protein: CASRPTGSYVETQYF; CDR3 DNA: TGTGCCAGCAGACCGACAGGGAGTTATGTGGAGACCCAGTACTTC
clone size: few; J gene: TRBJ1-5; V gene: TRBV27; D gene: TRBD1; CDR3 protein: CASSFGQVNQPQHF; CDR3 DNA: TGTGCCAGCAGTTTCGGACAGGTAAATCAGCCCCAGCATTTT
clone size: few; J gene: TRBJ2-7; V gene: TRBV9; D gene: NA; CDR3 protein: CASSPTGSLREQYF; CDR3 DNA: TGTGCCAGCAGCCCCACGGGATCGTTGCGCGAGCAGTACTTC
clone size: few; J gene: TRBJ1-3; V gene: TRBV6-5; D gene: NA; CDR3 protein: CASSQGNTIYF; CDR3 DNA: TGTGCCAGCAGTCAGGGAAACACCATATATTTT
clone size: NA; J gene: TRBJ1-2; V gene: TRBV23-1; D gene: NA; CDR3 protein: CASSHPGTGGGYGYTF; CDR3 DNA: TGCGCCAGCAGTCACCCCGGGACCGGGGGGGGTTATGGCTACACCTTC
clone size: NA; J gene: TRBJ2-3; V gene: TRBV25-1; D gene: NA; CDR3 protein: CASSMTDWADTQYF; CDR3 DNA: TGTGCCAGCAGTATGACAGATTGGGCAGATACGCAGTATTTT
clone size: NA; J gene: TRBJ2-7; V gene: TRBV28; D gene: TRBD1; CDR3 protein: CASTKGASYEQYF; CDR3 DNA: TGTGCCAGCACCAAGGGGGCGTCCTACGAGCAGTACTTC
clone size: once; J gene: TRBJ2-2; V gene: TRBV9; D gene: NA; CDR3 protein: CASSEPVNTGELFF; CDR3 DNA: TGTGCCAGCAGCGAGCCGGTTAACACCGGGGAGCTGTTTTTT
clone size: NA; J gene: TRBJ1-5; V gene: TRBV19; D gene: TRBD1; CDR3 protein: CASSTGTGGNQPQHF; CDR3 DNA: TGTGCCAGTAGTACCGGGACAGGGGGCAATCAGCCCCAGCATTTT
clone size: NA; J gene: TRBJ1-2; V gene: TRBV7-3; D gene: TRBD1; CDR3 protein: CASSLTGQGGEGYTF; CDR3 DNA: TGTGCCAGCAGCTTAACGGGACAGGGGGGAGAGGGCTACACCTTC
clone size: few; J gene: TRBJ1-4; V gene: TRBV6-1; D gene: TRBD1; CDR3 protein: CASHRGGNEKLFF; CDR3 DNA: TGTGCCAGCCACAGGGGCGGGAATGAAAAACTGTTTTTT